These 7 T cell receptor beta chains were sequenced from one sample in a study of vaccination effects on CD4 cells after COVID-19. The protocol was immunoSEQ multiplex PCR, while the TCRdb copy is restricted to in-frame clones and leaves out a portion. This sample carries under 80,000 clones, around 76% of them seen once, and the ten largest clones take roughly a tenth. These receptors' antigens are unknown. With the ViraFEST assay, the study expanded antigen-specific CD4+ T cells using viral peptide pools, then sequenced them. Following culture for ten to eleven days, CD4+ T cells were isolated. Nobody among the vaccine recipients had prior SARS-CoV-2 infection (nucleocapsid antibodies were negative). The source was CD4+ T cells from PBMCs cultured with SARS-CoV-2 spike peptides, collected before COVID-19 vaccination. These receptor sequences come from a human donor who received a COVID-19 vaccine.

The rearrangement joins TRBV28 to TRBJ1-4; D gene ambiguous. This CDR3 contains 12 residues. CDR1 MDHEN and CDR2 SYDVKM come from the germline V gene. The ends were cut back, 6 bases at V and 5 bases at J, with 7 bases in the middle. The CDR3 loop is CASRERNEKLFF. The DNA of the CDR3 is TGTGCCAGCAGGGAGAGAAATGAAAAACTGTTTTTT.

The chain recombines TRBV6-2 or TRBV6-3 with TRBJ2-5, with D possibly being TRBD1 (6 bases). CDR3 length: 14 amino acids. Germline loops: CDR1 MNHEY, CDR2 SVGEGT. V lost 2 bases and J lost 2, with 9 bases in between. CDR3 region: CASSYGRGQETQYF. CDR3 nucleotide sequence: TGTGCCAGCAGTTACGGTAGGGGGCAAGAGACCCAGTACTTC.

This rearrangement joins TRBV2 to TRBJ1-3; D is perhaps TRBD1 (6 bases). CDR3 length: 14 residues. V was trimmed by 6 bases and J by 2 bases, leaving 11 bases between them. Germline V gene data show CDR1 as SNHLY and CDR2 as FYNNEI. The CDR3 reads CASRGGTTGNTIYF. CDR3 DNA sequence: TGTGCCAGCAGGGGTGGGACAACTGGAAACACCATATATTTT. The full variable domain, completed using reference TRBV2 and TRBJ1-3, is EPEVTQTPSHQVTQMGQEVILRCVPISNHLYFYWYRQILGQKVEFLVSFYNNEISEKSEIFDDQFSVERPDGSNFTLKIRSTKLEDSAMYFCASRGGTTGNTIYFGEGSWLTVV.

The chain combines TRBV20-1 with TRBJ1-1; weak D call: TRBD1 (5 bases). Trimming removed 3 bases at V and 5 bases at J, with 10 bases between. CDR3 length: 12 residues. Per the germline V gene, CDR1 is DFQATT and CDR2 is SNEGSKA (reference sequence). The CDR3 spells CSASGGNTEAFF. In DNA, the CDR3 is TGCAGTGCTAGTGGGGGTAATACTGAAGCTTTCTTT.

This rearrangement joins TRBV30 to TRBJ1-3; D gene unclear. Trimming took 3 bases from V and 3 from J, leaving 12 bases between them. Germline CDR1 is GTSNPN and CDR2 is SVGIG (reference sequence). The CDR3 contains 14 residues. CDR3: CAWSLREYGNTIYF. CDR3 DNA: TGTGCCTGGAGCCTAAGGGAGTATGGAAACACCATATATTTT.

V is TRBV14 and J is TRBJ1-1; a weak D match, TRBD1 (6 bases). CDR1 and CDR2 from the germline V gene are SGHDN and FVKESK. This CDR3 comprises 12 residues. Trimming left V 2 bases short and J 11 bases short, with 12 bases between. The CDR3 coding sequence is TGTGCCAGCAGCCAAACAGGGAGGAGGGCTTTCTTT. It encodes CASSQTGRRAFF.

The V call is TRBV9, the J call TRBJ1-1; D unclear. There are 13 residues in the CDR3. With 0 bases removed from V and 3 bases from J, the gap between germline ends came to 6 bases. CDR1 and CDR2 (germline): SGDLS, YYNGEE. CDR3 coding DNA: TGTGCCAGCAGCGTAGAAGAGTACACTGAAGCTTTCTTT. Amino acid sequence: CASSVEEYTEAFF.